The rows below give T cell receptor beta chains drawn from one sample of a study of cytomegalovirus exposure and HLA in healthy donors. The assay was immunoSEQ multiplex PCR, and TCRdb's table has in-frame clones only and misses some. The sample consists of 100,000 to 120,000 clones, over 60% of them appearing once. Material for sequencing was PBMCs. Source of these receptors: a woman aged 25 to 39 in good health and CMV-seronegative. Both conserved end residues are part of each CDR3. Clone size is shown for a subset of rows, as once, few, many or a class of expanded clone.

abundance,j_gene,v_gene,CDR3aa
-,TRBJ2-7,TRBV27,CASSLSRRQGLEYF
once,TRBJ2-7,TRBV29-1,CSVVSGFTYEQYF
-,TRBJ1-1,TRBV6-5,CASSYATGGETEAFF
few,TRBJ2-1,TRBV6-6,CASIPLAGGDNEQFF
-,TRBJ2-7,TRBV2,CASSEAHSSYEQYF
-,TRBJ2-3,TRBV4-3,CASSQNSEYTDTQYF
-,TRBJ1-1,TRBV7-9,CASSSDRVNTEAFF
-,TRBJ1-2,TRBV29-1,CSEGDGYTF
-,TRBJ1-4,TRBV4-2,CASSQAGTGNNEKLFF
once,TRBJ2-1,TRBV30,CAWTVLREYNEQFF
-,TRBJ2-7,TRBV5-1,CASSTSGSGEQYF
-,TRBJ2-3,TRBV30,CAWNAGLRSTDTQYF
-,TRBJ2-7,TRBV2,CASRDGQGYEQYF
-,TRBJ2-7,TRBV25-1,CASSSSTDRSPSSYEQYF
-,TRBJ2-5,TRBV6-6,CASRVPGLAGEETQYF